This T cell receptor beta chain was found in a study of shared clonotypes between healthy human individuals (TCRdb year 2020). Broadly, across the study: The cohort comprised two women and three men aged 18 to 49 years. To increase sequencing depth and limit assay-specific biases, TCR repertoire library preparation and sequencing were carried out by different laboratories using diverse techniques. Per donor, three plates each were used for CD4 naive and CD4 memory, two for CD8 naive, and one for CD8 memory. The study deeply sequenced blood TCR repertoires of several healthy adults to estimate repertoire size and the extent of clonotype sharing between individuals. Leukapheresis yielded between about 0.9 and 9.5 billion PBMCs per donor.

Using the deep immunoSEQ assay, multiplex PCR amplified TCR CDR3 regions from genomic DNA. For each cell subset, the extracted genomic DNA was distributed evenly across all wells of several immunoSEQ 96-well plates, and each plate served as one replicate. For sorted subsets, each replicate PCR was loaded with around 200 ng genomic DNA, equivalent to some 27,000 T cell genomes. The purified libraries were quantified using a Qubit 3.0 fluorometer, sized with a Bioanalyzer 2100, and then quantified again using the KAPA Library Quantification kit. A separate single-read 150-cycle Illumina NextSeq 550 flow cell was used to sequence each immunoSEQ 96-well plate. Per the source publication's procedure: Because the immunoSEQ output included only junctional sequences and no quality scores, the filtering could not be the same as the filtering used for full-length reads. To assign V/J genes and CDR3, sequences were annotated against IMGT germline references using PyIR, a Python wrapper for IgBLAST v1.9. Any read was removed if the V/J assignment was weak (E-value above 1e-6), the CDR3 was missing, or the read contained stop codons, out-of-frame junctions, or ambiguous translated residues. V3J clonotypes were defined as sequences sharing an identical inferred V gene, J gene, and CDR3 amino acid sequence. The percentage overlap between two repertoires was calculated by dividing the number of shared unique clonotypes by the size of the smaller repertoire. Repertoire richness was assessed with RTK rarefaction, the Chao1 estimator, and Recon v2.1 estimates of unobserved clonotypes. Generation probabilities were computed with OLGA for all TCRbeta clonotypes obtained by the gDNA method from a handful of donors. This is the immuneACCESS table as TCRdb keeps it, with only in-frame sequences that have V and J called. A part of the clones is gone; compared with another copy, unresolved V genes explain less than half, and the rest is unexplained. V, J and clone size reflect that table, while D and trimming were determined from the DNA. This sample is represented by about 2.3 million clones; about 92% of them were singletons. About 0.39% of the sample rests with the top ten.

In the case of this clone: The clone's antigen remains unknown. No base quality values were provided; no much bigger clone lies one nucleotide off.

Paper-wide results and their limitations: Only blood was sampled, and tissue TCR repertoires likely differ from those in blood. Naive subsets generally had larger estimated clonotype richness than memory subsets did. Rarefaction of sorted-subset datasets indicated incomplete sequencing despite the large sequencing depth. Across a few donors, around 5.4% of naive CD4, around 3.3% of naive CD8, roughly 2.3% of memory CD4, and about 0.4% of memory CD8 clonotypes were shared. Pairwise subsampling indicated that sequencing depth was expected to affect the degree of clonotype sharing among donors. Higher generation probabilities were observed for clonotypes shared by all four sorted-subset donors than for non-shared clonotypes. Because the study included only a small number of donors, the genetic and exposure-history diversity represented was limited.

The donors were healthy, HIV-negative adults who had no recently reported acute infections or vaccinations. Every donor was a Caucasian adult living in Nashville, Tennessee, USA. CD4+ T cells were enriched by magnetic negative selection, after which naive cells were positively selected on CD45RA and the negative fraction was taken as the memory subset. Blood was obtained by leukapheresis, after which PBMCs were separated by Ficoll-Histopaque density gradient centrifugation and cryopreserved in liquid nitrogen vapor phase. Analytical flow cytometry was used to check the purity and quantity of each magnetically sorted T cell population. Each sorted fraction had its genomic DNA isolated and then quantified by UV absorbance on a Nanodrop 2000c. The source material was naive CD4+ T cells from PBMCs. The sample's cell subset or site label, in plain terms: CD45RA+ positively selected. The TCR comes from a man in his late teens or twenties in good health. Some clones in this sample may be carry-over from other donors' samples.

CDR3 loop: CASSLGGQRNQPQHF. The DNA sequence follows: TGTGCCAGCAGCCTCGGGGGACAGCGCAATCAGCCCCAGCATTTT. The rearrangement combines TRBV7-9 with TRBJ1-5; 7 central nucleotides agree with TRBD1. Reading the germline V gene (reference sequence) gives CDR1 SEHNR and CDR2 FQNEAQ. The CDR3 covers 15 residues, taking in both the cysteine and the phenylalanine. Only the CDR3 portion is preserved as DNA: 45 bases, with reading frame beginning at the first base. The germline V and J ends show losses of 5 bases and 2 bases respectively, and no gene match explains 6 bases of the junction.